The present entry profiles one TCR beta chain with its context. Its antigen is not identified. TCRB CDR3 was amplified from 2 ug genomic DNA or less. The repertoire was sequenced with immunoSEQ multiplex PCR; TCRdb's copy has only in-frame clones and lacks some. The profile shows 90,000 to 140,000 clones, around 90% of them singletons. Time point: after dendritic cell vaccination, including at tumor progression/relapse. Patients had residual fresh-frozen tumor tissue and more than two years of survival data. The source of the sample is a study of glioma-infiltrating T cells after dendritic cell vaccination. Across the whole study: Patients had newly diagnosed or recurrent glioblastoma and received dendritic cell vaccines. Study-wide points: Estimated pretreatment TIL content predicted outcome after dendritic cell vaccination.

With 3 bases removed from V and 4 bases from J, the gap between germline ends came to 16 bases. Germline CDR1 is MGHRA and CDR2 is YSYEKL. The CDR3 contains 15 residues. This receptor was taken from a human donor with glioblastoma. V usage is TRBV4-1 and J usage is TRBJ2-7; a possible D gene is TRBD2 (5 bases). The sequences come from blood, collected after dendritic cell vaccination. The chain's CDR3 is CASSHPPARAYEQYF. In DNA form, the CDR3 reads TGCGCCAGCAGCCACCCGCCGGCGAGGGCTTACGAGCAGTACTTC.